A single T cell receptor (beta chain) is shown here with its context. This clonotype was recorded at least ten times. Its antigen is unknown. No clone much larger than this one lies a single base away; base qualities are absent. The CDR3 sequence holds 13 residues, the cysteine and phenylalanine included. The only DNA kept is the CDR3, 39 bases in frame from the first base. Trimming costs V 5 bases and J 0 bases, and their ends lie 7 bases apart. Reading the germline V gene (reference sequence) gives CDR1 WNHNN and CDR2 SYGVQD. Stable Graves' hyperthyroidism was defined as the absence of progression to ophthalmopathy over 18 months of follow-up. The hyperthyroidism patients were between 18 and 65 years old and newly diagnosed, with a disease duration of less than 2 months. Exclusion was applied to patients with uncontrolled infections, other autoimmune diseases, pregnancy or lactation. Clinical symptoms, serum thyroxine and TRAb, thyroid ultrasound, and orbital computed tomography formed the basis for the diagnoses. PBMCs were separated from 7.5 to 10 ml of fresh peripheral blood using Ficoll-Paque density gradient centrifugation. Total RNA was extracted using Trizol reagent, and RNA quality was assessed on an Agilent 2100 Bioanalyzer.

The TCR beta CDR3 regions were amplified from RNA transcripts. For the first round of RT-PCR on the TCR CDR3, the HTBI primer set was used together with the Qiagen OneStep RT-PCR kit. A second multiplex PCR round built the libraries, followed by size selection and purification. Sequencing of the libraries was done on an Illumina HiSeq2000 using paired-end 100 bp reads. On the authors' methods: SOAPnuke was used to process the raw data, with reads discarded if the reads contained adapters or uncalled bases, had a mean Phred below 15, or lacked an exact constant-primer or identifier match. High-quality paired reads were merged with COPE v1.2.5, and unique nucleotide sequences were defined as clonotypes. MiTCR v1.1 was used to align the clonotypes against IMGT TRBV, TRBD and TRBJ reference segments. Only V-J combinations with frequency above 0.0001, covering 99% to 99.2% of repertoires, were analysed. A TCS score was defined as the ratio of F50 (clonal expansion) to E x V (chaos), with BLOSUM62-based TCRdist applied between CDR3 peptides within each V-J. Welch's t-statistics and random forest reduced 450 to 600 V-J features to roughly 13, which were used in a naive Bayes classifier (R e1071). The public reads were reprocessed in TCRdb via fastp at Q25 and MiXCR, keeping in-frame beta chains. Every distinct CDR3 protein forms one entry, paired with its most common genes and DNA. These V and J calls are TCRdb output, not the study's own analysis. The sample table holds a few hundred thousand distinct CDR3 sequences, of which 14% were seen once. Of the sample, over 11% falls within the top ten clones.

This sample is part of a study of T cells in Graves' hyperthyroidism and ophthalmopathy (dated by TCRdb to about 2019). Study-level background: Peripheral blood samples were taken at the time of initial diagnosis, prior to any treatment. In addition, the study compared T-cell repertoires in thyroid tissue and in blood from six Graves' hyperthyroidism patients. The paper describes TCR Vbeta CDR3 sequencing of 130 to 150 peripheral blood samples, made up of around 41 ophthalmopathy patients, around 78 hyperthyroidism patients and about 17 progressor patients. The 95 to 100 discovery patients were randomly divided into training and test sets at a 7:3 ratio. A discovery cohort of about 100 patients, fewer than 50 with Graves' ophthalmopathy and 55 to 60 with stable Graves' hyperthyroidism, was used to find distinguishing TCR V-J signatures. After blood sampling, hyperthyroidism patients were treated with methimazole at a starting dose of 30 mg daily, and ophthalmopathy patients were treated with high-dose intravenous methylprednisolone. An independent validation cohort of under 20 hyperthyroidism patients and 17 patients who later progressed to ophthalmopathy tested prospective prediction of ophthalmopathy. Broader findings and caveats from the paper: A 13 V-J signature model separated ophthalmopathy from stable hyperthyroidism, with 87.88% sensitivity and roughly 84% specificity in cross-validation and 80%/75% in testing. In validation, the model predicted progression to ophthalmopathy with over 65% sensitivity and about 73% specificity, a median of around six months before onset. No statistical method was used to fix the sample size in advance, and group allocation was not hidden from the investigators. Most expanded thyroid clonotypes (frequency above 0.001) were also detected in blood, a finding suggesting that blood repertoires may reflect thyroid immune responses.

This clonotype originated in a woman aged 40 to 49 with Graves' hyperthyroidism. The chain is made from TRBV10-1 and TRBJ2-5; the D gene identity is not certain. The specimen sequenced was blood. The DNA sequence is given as TGCGCCAGCAGTAATGGGGACCAAGAGACCCAGTACTTC. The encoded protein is CASSNGDQETQYF.